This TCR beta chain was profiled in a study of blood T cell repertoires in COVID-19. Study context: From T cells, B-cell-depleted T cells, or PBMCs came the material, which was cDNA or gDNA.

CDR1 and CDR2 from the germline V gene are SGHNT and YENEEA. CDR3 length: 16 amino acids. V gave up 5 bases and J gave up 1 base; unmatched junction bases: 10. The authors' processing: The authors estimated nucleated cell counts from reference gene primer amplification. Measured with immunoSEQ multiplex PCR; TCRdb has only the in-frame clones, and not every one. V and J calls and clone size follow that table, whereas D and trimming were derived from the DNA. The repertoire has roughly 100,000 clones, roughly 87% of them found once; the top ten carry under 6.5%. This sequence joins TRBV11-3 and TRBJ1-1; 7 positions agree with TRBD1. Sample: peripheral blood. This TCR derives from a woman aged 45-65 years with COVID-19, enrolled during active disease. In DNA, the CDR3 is TGTGCCAGCAGCATTATCAGGACAGGAGAGAACACTGAAGCTTTCTTT. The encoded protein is CASSIIRTGENTEAFF.